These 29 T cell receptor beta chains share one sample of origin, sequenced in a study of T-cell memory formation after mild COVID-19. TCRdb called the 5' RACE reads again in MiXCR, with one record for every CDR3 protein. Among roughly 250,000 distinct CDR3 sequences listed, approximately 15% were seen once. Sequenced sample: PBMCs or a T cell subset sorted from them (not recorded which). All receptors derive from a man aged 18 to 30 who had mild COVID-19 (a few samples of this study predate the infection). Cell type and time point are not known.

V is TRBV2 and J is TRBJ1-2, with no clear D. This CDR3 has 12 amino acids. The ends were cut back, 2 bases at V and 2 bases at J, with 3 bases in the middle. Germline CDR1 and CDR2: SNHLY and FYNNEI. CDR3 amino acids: CASSETNYGYTF. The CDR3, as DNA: TGTGCCAGCAGTGAAACCAACTATGGCTACACCTTC.

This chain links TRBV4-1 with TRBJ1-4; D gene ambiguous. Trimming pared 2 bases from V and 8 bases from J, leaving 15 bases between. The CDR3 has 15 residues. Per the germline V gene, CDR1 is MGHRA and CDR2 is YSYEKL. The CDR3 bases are TGCGCCAGCAGCCAAAAATACCTCGACCCGGAAAAACTGTTTTTT. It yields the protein CASSQKYLDPEKLFF.

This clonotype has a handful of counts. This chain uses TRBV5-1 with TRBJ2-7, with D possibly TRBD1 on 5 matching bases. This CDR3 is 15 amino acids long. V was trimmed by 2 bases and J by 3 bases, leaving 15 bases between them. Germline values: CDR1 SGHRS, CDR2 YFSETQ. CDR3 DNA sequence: TGCGCCAGCAGCTTCGGCGGCAGGGCTAACTACGAGCAGTACTTC. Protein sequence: CASSFGGRANYEQYF.

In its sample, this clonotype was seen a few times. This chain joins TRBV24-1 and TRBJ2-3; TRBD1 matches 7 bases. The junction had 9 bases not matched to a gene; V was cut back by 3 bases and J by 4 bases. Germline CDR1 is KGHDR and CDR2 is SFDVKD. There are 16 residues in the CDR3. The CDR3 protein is CATSDARGSRPDTQYF. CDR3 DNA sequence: TGTGCCACCAGTGATGCCAGGGGGTCTCGGCCAGATACGCAGTATTTT.

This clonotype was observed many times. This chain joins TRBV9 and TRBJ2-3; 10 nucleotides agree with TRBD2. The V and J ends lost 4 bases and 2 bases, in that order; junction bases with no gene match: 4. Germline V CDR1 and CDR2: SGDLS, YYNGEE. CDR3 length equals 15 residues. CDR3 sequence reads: CASSSSGGATDTQYF. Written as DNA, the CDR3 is TGTGCCAGCAGCTCGAGCGGGGGGGCCACAGATACGCAGTATTTT.

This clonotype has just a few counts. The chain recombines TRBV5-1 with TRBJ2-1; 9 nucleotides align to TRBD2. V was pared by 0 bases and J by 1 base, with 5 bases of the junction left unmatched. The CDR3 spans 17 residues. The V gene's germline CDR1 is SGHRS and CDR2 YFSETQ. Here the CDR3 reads CASSLVGLASSYNEQFF. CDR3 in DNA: TGCGCCAGCAGCTTGGTCGGACTAGCGAGTTCCTACAATGAGCAGTTCTTC.

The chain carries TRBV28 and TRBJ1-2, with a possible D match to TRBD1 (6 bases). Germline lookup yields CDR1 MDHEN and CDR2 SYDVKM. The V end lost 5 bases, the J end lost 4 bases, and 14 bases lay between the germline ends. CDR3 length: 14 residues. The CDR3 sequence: CASSKPGASYGYTF. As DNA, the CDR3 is TGTGCCAGCAGTAAGCCAGGGGCGAGCTATGGCTACACCTTC.

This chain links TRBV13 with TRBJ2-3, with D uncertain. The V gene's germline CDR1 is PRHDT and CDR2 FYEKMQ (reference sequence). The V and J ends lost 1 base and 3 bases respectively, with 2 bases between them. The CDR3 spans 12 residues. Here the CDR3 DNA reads TGTGCCAGCAGCTTAGAGACAGATACGCAGTATTTT. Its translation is CASSLETDTQYF.

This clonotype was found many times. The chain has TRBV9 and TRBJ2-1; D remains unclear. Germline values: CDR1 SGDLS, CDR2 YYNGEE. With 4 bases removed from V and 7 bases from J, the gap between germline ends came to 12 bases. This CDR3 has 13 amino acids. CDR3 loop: CASSLPSRNEQFF. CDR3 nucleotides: TGTGCCAGCAGCCTCCCCTCCAGGAATGAGCAGTTCTTC. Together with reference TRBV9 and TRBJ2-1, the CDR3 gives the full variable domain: DSGVTQTPKHLITATGQRVTLRCSPRSGDLSVYWYQQSLDQGLQFLIQYYNGEERAKGNILERFSAQQFPDLHSELNLSSLELGDSALYFCASSLPSRNEQFFGPGTRLTVL.

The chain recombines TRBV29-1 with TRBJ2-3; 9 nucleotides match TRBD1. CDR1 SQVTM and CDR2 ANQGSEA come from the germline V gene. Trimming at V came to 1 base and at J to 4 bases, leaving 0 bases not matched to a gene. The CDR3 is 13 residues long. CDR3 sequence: CSVEGQGADTQYF. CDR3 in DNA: TGCAGCGTTGAAGGACAGGGGGCAGATACGCAGTATTTT.

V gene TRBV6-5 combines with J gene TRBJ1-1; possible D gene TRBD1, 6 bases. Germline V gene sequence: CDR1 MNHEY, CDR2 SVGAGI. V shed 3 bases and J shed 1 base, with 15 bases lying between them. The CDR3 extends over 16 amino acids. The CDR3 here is CASSYLTRGRNTEAFF. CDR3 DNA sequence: TGTGCCAGCAGTTATCTGACCAGGGGCCGGAACACTGAAGCTTTCTTT.

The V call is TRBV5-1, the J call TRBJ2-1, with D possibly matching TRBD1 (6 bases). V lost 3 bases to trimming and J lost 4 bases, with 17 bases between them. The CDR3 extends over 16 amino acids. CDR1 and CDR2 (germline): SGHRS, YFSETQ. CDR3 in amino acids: CASSSGTGTHYNEQFF. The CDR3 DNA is TGCGCCAGCAGCTCGGGAACCGGGACACATTACAATGAGCAGTTCTTC.

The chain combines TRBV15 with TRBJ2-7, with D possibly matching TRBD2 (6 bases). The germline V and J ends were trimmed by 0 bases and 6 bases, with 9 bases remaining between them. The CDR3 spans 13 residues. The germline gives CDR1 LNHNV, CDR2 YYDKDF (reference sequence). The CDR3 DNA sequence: TGTGCCACCAGCAGAGATTTAGCGGCCGAGCAGTACGTC. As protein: CATSRDLAAEQYV.

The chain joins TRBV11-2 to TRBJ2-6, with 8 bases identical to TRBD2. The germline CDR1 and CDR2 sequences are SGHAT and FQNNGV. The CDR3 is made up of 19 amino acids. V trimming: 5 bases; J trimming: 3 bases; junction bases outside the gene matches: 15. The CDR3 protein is CASSRAGGAVVFGANVLTF. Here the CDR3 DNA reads TGTGCCAGCAGCCGTGCGGGGGGCGCGGTGGTCTTTGGGGCCAACGTCCTGACTTTC.

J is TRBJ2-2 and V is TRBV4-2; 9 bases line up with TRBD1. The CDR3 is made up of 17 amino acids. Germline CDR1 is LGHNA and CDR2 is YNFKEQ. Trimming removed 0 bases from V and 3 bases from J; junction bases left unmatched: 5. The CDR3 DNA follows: TGTGCCAGCAGCCAAGATCAGGGGACAGGGCACACCGGGGAGCTGTTTTTT. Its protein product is CASSQDQGTGHTGELFF.

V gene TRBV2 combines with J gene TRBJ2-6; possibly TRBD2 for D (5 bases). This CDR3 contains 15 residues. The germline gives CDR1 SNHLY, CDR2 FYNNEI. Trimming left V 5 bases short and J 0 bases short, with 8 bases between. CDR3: CASSLRDSGANVLTF. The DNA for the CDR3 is TGTGCCAGCAGTCTGAGGGACTCTGGGGCCAACGTCCTGACTTTC.

The CDR3 DNA reads TGCGCCAGCAGCTTGGGTTCTAGCTCCAATGAGCAGTTCTTC. Residues: CASSLGSSSNEQFF. V is TRBV5-1 and J is TRBJ2-1, with D perhaps TRBD2 (5 bases). This CDR3 has 14 amino acids. Germline CDR1 and CDR2: SGHRS and YFSETQ. The ends were cut back, 0 bases at V and 6 bases at J, with 10 bases in the middle.

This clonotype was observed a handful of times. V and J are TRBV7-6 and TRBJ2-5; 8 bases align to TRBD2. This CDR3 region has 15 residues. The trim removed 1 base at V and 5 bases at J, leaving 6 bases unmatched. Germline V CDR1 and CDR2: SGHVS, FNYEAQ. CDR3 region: CASSLVGLDDETQYF. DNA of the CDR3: TGTGCCAGCAGCTTAGTGGGACTAGATGACGAGACCCAGTACTTC.

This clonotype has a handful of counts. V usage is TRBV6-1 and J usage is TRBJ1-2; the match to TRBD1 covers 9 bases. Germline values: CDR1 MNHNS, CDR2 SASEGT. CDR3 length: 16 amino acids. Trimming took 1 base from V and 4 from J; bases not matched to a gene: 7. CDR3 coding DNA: TGTGCCAGCAGTGAAGGGGACAGGGCCCCTTTCTATGGCTACACCTTC. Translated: CASSEGDRAPFYGYTF.

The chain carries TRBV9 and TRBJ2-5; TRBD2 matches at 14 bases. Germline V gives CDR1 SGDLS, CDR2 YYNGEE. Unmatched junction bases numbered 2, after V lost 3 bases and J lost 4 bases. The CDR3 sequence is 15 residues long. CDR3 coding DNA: TGTGCCAGCAGCGACGGGACTAGCGGGGGAGAGACCCAGTACTTC. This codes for CASSDGTSGGETQYF.

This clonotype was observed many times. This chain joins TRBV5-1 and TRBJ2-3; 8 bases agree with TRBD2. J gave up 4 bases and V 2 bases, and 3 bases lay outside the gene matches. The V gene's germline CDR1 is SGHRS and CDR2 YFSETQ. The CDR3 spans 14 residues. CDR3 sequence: CASSFYGGADTQYF. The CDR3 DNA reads TGCGCCAGCAGCTTTTACGGGGGGGCAGATACGCAGTATTTT. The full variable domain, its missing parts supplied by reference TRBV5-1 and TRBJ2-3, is KAGVTQTPRYLIKTRGQQVTLSCSPISGHRSVSWYQQTPGQGLQFLFEYFSETQRNKGNFPGRFSGRQFSNSRSEMNVSTLELGDSALYLCASSFYGGADTQYFGPGTRLTVL.

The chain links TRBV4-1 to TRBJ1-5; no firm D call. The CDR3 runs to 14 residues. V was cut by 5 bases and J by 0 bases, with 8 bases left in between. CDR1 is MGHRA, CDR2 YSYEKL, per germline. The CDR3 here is CASSSDDSNQPQHF. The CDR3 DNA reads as TGCGCCAGCAGCTCGGATGATAGCAATCAGCCCCAGCATTTT.

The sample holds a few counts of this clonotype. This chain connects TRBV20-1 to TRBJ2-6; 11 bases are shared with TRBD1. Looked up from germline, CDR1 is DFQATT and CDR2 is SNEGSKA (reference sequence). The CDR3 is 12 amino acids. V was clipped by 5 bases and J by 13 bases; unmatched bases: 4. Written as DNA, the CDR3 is TGCAGTGCTCCCGGACAGGGGGCTGTCCTGACTTTC. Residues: CSAPGQGAVLTF.

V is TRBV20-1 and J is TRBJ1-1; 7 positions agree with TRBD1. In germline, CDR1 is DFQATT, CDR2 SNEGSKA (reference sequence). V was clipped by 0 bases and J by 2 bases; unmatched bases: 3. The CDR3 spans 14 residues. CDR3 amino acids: CSARDRQGNTEAFF. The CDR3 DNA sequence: TGCAGTGCTAGAGATCGACAGGGAAACACTGAAGCTTTCTTT.

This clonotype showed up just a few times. The CDR3 reads CASSSYGRAEAFF. The CDR3 DNA is TGTGCCAGCAGCTCGTACGGGCGCGCTGAAGCTTTCTTT. The chain joins TRBV7-2 to TRBJ1-1; D call uncertain. Trimming took 4 bases from V and 6 from J, leaving 12 bases between them. Germline assignment: CDR1 SGHTA and CDR2 FQGNSA. This CDR3 spans 13 amino acids.

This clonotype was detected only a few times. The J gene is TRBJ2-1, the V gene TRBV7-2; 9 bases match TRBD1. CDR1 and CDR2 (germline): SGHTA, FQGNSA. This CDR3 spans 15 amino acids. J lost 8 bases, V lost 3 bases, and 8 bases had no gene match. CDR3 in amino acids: CASSFAGTGYDEQFF. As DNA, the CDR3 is TGTGCCAGCAGCTTCGCCGGGACAGGGTACGATGAGCAGTTCTTC.

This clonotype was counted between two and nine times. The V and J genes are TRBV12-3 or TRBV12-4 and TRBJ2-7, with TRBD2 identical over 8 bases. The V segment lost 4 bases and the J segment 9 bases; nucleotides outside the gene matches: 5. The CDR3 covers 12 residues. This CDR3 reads CASSSGGGGQYV. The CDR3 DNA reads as TGTGCCAGCAGTTCCGGGGGGGGTGGGCAGTACGTC.

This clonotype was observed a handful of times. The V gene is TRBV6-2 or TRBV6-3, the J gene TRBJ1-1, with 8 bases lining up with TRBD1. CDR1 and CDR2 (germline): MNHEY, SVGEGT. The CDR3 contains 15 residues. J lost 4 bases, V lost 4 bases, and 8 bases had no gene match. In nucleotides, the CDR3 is TGTGCCAGCAGTTTGTGGACAGGGAGGGTCACTGAAGCTTTCTTT. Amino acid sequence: CASSLWTGRVTEAFF.

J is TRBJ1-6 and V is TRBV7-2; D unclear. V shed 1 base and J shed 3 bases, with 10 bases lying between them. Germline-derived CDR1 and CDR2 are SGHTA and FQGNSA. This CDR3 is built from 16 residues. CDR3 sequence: CASSLVEGSYNSPLHF. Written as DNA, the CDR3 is TGTGCCAGCAGCTTAGTCGAGGGCAGCTATAATTCACCCCTCCACTTT.